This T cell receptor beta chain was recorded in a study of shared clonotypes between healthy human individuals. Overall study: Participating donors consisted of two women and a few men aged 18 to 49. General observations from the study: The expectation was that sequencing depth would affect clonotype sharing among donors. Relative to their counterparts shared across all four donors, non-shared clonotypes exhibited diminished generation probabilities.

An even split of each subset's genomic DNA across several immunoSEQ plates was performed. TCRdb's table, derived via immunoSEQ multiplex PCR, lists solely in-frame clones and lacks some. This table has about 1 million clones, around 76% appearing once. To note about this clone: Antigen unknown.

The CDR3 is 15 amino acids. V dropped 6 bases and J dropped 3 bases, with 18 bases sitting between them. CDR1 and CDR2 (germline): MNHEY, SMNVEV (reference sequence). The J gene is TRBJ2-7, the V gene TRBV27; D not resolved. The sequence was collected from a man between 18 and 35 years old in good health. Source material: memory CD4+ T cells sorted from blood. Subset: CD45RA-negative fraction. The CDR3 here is CASSLLRVQGYEQYF. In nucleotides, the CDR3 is TGTGCCAGCAGCCTACTTCGGGTCCAAGGCTACGAGCAGTACTTC.